This TCR beta chain came from a study of blood T cell repertoires in COVID-19 (dated by TCRdb to the early 2020s). Context from the whole study: Samples from collaborators originated in the United States, Italy and Spain and spanned both the acute and convalescent phases of COVID-19. The prospective study material was composed of cDNA or gDNA derived from T cells, B-cell-depleted T cells, or PBMCs. The repertoires were released in a freely available public database intended as a resource for research on the immune response to SARS-CoV-2. The sample metadata nearly always contained a de-identified subject ID, COVID-19 status, age in years and sex. HLA class I and class II types, where available, came from metadata supplied by the sample provider rather than from assay-based typing. The dataset comprised deeply sampled blood TCRbeta repertoires from subjects exposed to, actively infected with, or recovered from COVID-19. Samples were obtained from the ongoing ImmuneRACE study (first 160 participants) and from some 1,200 subjects provided by 6 global collaborators. Summary of the overall study and its limitations: How much clinical and demographic metadata was included differed by source and by participant, and the metadata was provided uncurated.

Note on this clone: Its antigen is currently not known. No much larger clone exists at a distance of one base, and base qualities are not known.

TCRbeta CDR3 regions were amplified from genomic DNA using the immunoSEQ Assay, a bias-controlled multiplex PCR. The original methods were these. The number of nucleated cells in each sample was estimated from the amplification of reference gene primers within the assay. To quantify the absolute abundance of each unique TCRbeta CDR3 rearrangement, sequence reads were collapsed and filtered. For each sample, productive Simpson clonality was calculated as the square root of Simpson's diversity index across productive rearrangements. The clones in this table, taken by TCRdb from immuneACCESS, are in-frame only. Not every clone is retained; where verified, under half of the shortfall comes from an unresolved V gene, and the cause of the rest is unknown. Clone size and V and J calls were adopted from that table, with D and trimming inferred from the DNA. This sample gives 170,000 or so clones in total; about 83% of them show up just once. In total, the top ten clones hold approximately 1.4% of the sample.

Counted from cysteine to phenylalanine, this CDR3 has 15 amino acids. Of the read, only the CDR3 DNA is kept; its 45 bases are in frame from base 1. V and J are trimmed by 6 bases and 2 bases, and the gene matches miss 10 bases of the junction. The germline V gene supplies CDR1 MNHEY and CDR2 SVGAGI. Collaborating institutions collected whole blood in K2EDTA tubes following their own protocols. For TCRbeta analysis, collaborators shipped samples in one of three forms: frozen whole blood, isolated PBMCs, or DNA extracted from either of those sample types. The sequenced sample was peripheral blood. This TCR was recovered from a human donor in a cohort sampled during active COVID-19. The V and J genes are TRBV6-5 and TRBJ2-7; 7 junctional bases match TRBD1. The encoded CDR3 is CASSARPGQPYEQYF. The bases are TGTGCCAGCAGCGCCCGACCGGGACAGCCCTACGAGCAGTACTTC.